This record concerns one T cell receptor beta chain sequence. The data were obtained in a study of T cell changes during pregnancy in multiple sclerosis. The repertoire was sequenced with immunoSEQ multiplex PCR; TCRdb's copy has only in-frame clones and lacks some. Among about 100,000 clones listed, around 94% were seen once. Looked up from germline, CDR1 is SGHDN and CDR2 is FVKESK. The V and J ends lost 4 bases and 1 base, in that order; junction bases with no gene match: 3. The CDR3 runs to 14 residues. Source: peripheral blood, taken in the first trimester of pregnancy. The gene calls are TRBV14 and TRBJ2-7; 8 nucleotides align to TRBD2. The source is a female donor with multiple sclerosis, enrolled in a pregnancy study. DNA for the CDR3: TGTGCCAGCAGCCTGGGACTAGGGTCCTACGAGCAGTACTTC. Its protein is CASSLGLGSYEQYF.